The present T cell receptor beta chain was sequenced within a study of blood T cell repertoires in COVID-19. This study enrolled people aged roughly 18 to 89 from about two dozen US geographic areas. This clone has a handful of counts. V was shortened by 6 bases and J by 9 bases, with 15 bases between the two germline ends. The CDR3 covers 13 residues. Sequencing was performed with immunoSEQ multiplex PCR; in TCRdb, only in-frame clones are kept and a portion is missing. Of 150,000 to 200,000 clones in the sample, about 80% are singletons; the top ten hold more than 3%. The sequenced sample consisted of PBMCs or T cells enriched from blood (not recorded which). V and J are TRBV12-3 or TRBV12-4 and TRBJ1-5; no clear D gene. The sequence was collected from a woman aged 55-70 years who had recovered from COVID-19. The CDR3 DNA is TGTGCCAGCAGACAGACGACCGCAGGGCCCCAGCATTTT. Amino acid sequence: CASRQTTAGPQHF.